These T cell receptor beta chains were read from a single sample in a study of ipilimumab plus nivolumab after autologous stem cell transplantation. Method: immunoSEQ multiplex PCR; TCRdb's copy keeps in-frame clones and lacks some. The sample has about 3,200 clones, roughly 84% seen once. The sample consisted of PBMCs, taken in a trial of ipilimumab plus nivolumab as post-transplant consolidation. These receptors were collected from a male donor with multiple myeloma. Each CDR3 is given with its conserved first and last residue. A D gene is named only where the DNA matches it firmly. Clone sizes are given selectively: once, few, many, or a class where the clone is expanded.

d_call	v_call	j_call	clone_size	cdr3_aa	cdr3_nt
NA	TRBV6-4	TRBJ1-1	NA	CASSSELNTEAFF	TGTGCCAGCAGTTCGGAGCTGAACACTGAAGCTTTCTTT
NA	TRBV18	TRBJ1-6	NA	CASSRQGSYNSPLHF	TGTGCCAGCTCTAGGCAGGGCTCCTATAATTCACCCCTCCACTTT
NA	TRBV5-4	TRBJ1-6	once	CASSYSGENSPLHF	TGTGCCAGCAGCTACTCAGGGGAAAATTCACCCCTCCACTTT
NA	TRBV7-9	TRBJ2-3	NA	CASSPGQRDTQYF	TGTGCCAGCAGCCCCGGACAGCGGGATACGCAGTATTTT
NA	TRBV6-5	TRBJ1-1	NA	CASSFGGGLDTEAFF	TGTGCCAGCAGTTTTGGGGGGGGGCTAGACACTGAAGCTTTCTTT
NA	TRBV19	TRBJ2-5	NA	CASSPGQLQETQYF	TGTGCCAGTAGCCCAGGACAGCTCCAAGAGACCCAGTACTTC
NA	TRBV5-5	TRBJ2-2	NA	CASSLREMGTGELFF	TGTGCCAGCAGCCTGAGGGAAATGGGCACCGGGGAGCTGTTTTTT
NA	TRBV7-3	TRBJ1-2	few	CASSLGVGANYGYTF	TGTGCCAGCAGCTTGGGAGTCGGGGCTAACTATGGCTACACCTTC
TRBD1	TRBV7-1	TRBJ1-6	once	CASSPWTGVNSPLHF	TGTGCCAGCAGCCCCTGGACAGGGGTAAATTCACCCCTCCACTTT
NA	TRBV5-1	TRBJ2-1	NA	CASRTTELNEQFF	TGCGCCAGCAGAACGACAGAGTTGAATGAGCAGTTCTTC
NA	TRBV6-6	TRBJ1-4	few	CASSYSRQINEKLFF	TGTGCCAGCAGTTACTCGAGGCAAATTAATGAAAAACTGTTTTTT
TRBD1	TRBV12-5	TRBJ1-2	NA	CASGPSTGTTYGYTF	TGTGCTAGTGGTCCGTCGACAGGGACCACTTATGGCTACACCTTC
NA	TRBV4-2	TRBJ1-2	NA	CASSPQTENYGYTF	TGTGCCAGCAGCCCCCAAACGGAGAACTATGGCTACACCTTC
NA	TRBV19	TRBJ1-2	few	CASSSPARSNYGYTF	TGTGCCAGTAGTTCGCCGGCCAGGTCTAACTATGGCTACACCTTC
NA	TRBV19	TRBJ2-3	NA	CASSIASGDTDTQYF	TGTGCCAGTAGTATAGCCTCGGGGGACACAGATACGCAGTATTTT
NA	TRBV6-7	TRBJ2-7	NA	CASSRRYEQYF	TGTGCCAGCAGTCGCCGTTACGAGCAGTACTTC